The 29 T cell receptor beta chains below were found in one sample sequenced in a study of OX40 agonist ivuxolimab in advanced cancers. The repertoire was sequenced with immunoSEQ multiplex PCR; TCRdb's copy has only in-frame clones and lacks some. Here the sample spans roughly 80,000 clones, nearly 90% being singletons. The specimen comprised CD4+ or CD8+ T cells sorted from blood, sampled in a trial of the OX40 agonist ivuxolimab. These receptors all come from an adult with an advanced solid tumor such as melanoma, head and neck, liver or kidney cancer.

The V call is TRBV27, the J call TRBJ1-6; D uncertain. The ends were cut back, 2 bases at V and 10 bases at J, with 6 bases in the middle. Per the germline V gene, CDR1 is MNHEY and CDR2 is SMNVEV (reference sequence). This CDR3 is 12 amino acids long. The CDR3 DNA follows: TGTGCCAGCAGTTTACCCCAGTCACCCCTCCACTTT. Protein sequence: CASSLPQSPLHF.

V usage is TRBV12-5 and J usage is TRBJ2-7; 9 nucleotides align to TRBD1. The germline V gene has CDR1 LGHNT and CDR2 FRNRAP. The CDR3 consists of 17 residues. The junction had 7 bases not matched to a gene; V was cut back by 1 base and J by 0 bases. For the CDR3, the DNA is TGTGCTAGTGGTTTGGAGCCAGGGACAGGGATCTCCTACGAGCAGTACTTC. This translates into CASGLEPGTGISYEQYF. Filled out from reference TRBV12-5 and TRBJ2-7, the complete variable domain reads DARVTQTPRHKVTEMGQEVTMRCQPILGHNTVFWYRQTMMQGLELLAYFRNRAPLDDSGMPKDRFSAEMPDATLATLKIQPSEPRDSAVYFCASGLEPGTGISYEQYFGPGTRLTVT.

In this sample, this clone turned up once. The gene calls are TRBV7-8 and TRBJ2-7; perhaps TRBD2 as D (6 bases). The V end was cut by 5 bases, the J end by 4 bases, with 18 bases between. The germline CDR1 and CDR2 sequences are SGHVS and FQNEAQ. The CDR3 totals 15 residues. The CDR3 coding sequence is TGTGCCAGCAGCCCTAGGCGGGACTCTCTATACGAGCAGTACTTC. It translates to CASSPRRDSLYEQYF.

This chain links TRBV6-6 with TRBJ1-5; D is possibly TRBD1 (5 bases). The CDR3 totals 15 residues. Trimming removed 4 bases from V and 0 bases from J, with 10 bases in between. The germline V gene has CDR1 MNHNY and CDR2 SVGAGI (reference sequence). This CDR3 is CASSLDGGSNQPQHF. The CDR3 DNA follows: TGTGCCAGCAGTTTGGACGGGGGTAGCAATCAGCCCCAGCATTTT.

The V and J genes are TRBV18 and TRBJ1-6; the D gene is possibly TRBD1 (6 bases). Germline loops: CDR1 KGHSH, CDR2 LQKENI. The CDR3 is 13 residues long. Between the trimmed V and J ends, which lost 3 bases and 10 bases, there was a span of 10 bases. The DNA of the CDR3 is TGTGCCAGCTCACCCCAACAGGGATCACCCCTCCACTTT. It translates to CASSPQQGSPLHF.

The V gene is TRBV11-1, the J gene TRBJ1-5; D gene uncertain. This CDR3 is 11 amino acids long. The ends were cut back, 3 bases at V and 6 bases at J, with 3 bases in the middle. Germline values: CDR1 SGHAT, CDR2 FQDESV (reference sequence). This CDR3 is CASSFAQPQHF. CDR3 nucleotides: TGTGCCAGCAGCTTTGCTCAGCCCCAGCATTTT.

V usage is TRBV7-2 and J usage is TRBJ1-2, with D perhaps matching TRBD1 (6 bases). The CDR3 spans 13 residues. V was clipped by 5 bases and J by 4 bases, with 11 bases between them. CDR1 is SGHTA, CDR2 FQGNSA, per germline. DNA for the CDR3: TGTGCCAGCAGCCCGGGGGCCATCTATGGCTACACCTTC. Translated: CASSPGAIYGYTF.

V usage is TRBV4-1 and J usage is TRBJ1-2; D might be TRBD1 (5 bases). Trimming pared 0 bases from V and 4 bases from J, leaving 15 bases between. This CDR3 region has 16 residues. Per germline, CDR1 MGHRA and CDR2 YSYEKL. CDR3 loop: CASSQERAGFRYGYTF. The DNA for the CDR3 is TGCGCCAGCAGCCAAGAGAGGGCAGGGTTCCGCTATGGCTACACCTTC.

The chain links TRBV9 to TRBJ2-7; perhaps D is TRBD1 or TRBD2 (5 bases each). Germline loops: CDR1 SGDLS, CDR2 YYNGEE. CDR3 length: 16 residues. V was clipped by 4 bases and J by 1 base, with 18 bases between them. The CDR3 DNA reads TGTGCCAGCAGCAGAAAGTGGGGGTCTACGTCCTACGAGCAGTACTTC. Protein sequence: CASSRKWGSTSYEQYF.

V usage is TRBV5-4 and J usage is TRBJ1-2; 7 bases fit TRBD1. V was pared by 7 bases and J by 4 bases, with 16 bases of the junction left unmatched. The length of the CDR3 is 16 residues. Germline V gene sequence: CDR1 SGHNT, CDR2 YYREEE (reference sequence). Written as DNA, the CDR3 is TGTGCCAGCCTGAGGGACAGCGCTACCTTGGGCTATGGCTACACCTTC. Its protein is CASLRDSATLGYGYTF.

The chain combines TRBV5-1 with TRBJ1-2; TRBD1 aligns across 7 bases. V gave up 0 bases and J gave up 6 bases; unmatched junction bases: 8. CDR3 length: 15 residues. The V gene's germline CDR1 is SGHRS and CDR2 YFSETQ. CDR3 DNA sequence: TGCGCCAGCAGCTTGGCACCCAGACAGGGCGATGGCTACACCTTC. This gives the protein CASSLAPRQGDGYTF.

The rearrangement uses TRBV11-2 and TRBJ2-5, with D perhaps being TRBD1 or TRBD2 (5 bases each). Looked up from germline, CDR1 is SGHAT and CDR2 is FQNNGV. The CDR3 runs to 17 residues. V was shortened by 2 bases and J by 7 bases, with 23 bases between the two germline ends. This CDR3 is CASSLSPGSGTPGTQYF. The CDR3 nucleotides are TGTGCCAGCAGCTTATCTCCCGGCTCCGGGACCCCCGGGACCCAGTACTTC.

The chain employs TRBV18 and TRBJ1-3; D ambiguous. Trimming shortened V by 3 bases and J by 0 bases, and 15 bases separated the two germline ends. Germline values: CDR1 KGHSH, CDR2 LQKENI. The CDR3 runs to 17 residues. The CDR3 loop is CASSPIADKVSGNTIYF. The CDR3 DNA sequence: TGTGCCAGCTCACCTATAGCCGACAAGGTCTCTGGAAACACCATATATTTT.

The rearrangement links TRBV28 to TRBJ2-5; maybe TRBD2 (5 bases). This CDR3 contains 15 residues. V lost 6 bases, J lost 10 bases, and 24 bases lay in between. Per the germline V gene, CDR1 is MDHEN and CDR2 is SYDVKM. This CDR3 reads CASRTHPRASRGQYF. CDR3 nucleotides: TGTGCCAGCAGGACTCACCCTCGGGCCTCCCGGGGCCAGTACTTC. Variable domain in full (rest from reference TRBV28 and TRBJ2-5): DVKVTQSSRYLVKRTGEKVFLECVQDMDHENMFWYRQDPGLGLRLIYFSYDVKMKEKGDIPEGYSVSREKKERFSLILESASTNQTSMYLCASRTHPRASRGQYFGPGTRLLVL.

This chain joins TRBV5-8 and TRBJ1-2, with D uncertain. The CDR3 loop spans 14 amino acids. Germline CDR1 reads SGHTS; CDR2 reads YDEGEE. V shed 0 bases and J shed 2 bases, with 8 bases lying between them. CDR3 sequence reads: CASSLAGFNYGYTF. The CDR3 nucleotides read TGTGCCAGCAGCTTGGCGGGTTTCAACTATGGCTACACCTTC.

V usage is TRBV19 and J usage is TRBJ2-6; the D call may be TRBD1 or TRBD2 (5 bases each). Per the germline V gene, CDR1 is LNHDA and CDR2 is SQIVND (reference sequence). Trimming shortened V by 1 base and J by 2 bases, and 9 bases separated the two germline ends. The CDR3 runs to 16 residues. Here the CDR3 reads CASSIGWGTGANVLTF. The CDR3 nucleotides read TGTGCCAGTAGTATAGGGTGGGGGACTGGGGCCAACGTCCTGACTTTC.

The J gene is TRBJ1-2, the V gene TRBV7-2; D perhaps matches TRBD1 (5 bases). V lost 2 bases and J 4 bases, leaving 17 bases between the germline ends. The germline V gene encodes CDR1 SGHTA and CDR2 FQGNSA. CDR3 size: 16 residues. The CDR3 is CASSLNYYGGVYGYTF. The CDR3 DNA sequence: TGTGCCAGCAGCTTAAATTATTATGGAGGGGTCTATGGCTACACCTTC.

The CDR3 DNA sequence: TGTGCCAGCTCACCAAGGTTCGGAACAAACACCTACGAGCAGTACTTC. Translating it yields CASSPRFGTNTYEQYF. The chain uses TRBV18 and TRBJ2-7; unclear D gene. Trimming took 2 bases from V and 2 from J, leaving 16 bases between them. This CDR3 has 16 amino acids. Per germline, CDR1 KGHSH and CDR2 LQKENI.

The chain joins TRBV30 to TRBJ2-7, with TRBD1 as a possible D gene (6 bases). This CDR3 has 14 residues. Between the trimmed V and J ends, which lost 4 bases and 2 bases, there was a span of 15 bases. Germline V gives CDR1 GTSNPN, CDR2 SVGIG (reference sequence). The CDR3 DNA is TGTGCCTGGACCAAGACAGGTCCGGCCTACGAGCAGTACTTC. Amino acids: CAWTKTGPAYEQYF.

V and J are TRBV30 and TRBJ2-3; perhaps TRBD1 as D (6 bases). Germline V gives CDR1 GTSNPN, CDR2 SVGIG (reference sequence). V dropped 2 bases and J dropped 0 bases, with 12 bases sitting between them. The CDR3 spans 15 residues. The CDR3 region has the DNA TGTGCCTGGAGTAAGACAGGCGGGAGCACAGATACGCAGTATTTT. Residues: CAWSKTGGSTDTQYF.

The genes are TRBV11-2 and TRBJ1-1; D remains unclear. The CDR3 extends over 12 amino acids. The V end lost 1 base, the J end lost 4 bases, and 4 bases lay between the germline ends. Germline V gene sequence: CDR1 SGHAT, CDR2 FQNNGV. CDR3 DNA sequence: TGTGCCAGCAGCTTAGTTGTCACTGAAGCTTTCTTT. It codes for CASSLVVTEAFF.

V usage is TRBV18 and J usage is TRBJ1-2; D is possibly TRBD1 (5 bases). V was trimmed by 8 bases and J by 0 bases, leaving 16 bases between them. The CDR3 sequence is 15 residues long. The germline V gene has CDR1 KGHSH and CDR2 LQKENI. The CDR3 sequence: CASVDKRGANYGYTF. As DNA, the CDR3 is TGTGCCAGCGTGGACAAGAGAGGAGCTAACTATGGCTACACCTTC.

By share of the sample, this clone is medium-sized. The J gene is TRBJ1-3, the V gene TRBV19, with no clear D. Germline assignment: CDR1 LNHDA and CDR2 SQIVND (reference sequence). Trimming removed 7 bases from V and 2 bases from J, with 12 bases in between. The CDR3 totals 14 residues. The CDR3 DNA sequence: TGTGCCAGTACCCAAAACCCACCTGGAAACACCATATATTTT. It encodes CASTQNPPGNTIYF. The full variable domain, rest sourced from reference TRBV19 and TRBJ1-3, is DGGITQSPKYLFRKEGQNVTLSCEQNLNHDAMYWYRQDPGQGLRLIYYSQIVNDFQKGDIAEGYSVSREKKESFPLTVTSAQKNPTAFYLCASTQNPPGNTIYFGEGSWLTVV.

This clone appeared once. The V and J genes are TRBV7-8 and TRBJ1-5, with D hard to call. V was cut by 3 bases and J by 0 bases, with 12 bases left in between. The germline V gene has CDR1 SGHVS and CDR2 FQNEAQ. This CDR3 spans 16 amino acids. CDR3 sequence reads: CASSLDGAYSNQPQHF. The CDR3 bases are TGTGCCAGCAGCTTGGACGGTGCCTATAGCAATCAGCCCCAGCATTTT. Full variable domain (rest looked up from reference TRBV7-8 and TRBJ1-5): GAGVSQSPRYKVAKRGQDVALRCDPISGHVSLFWYQQALGQGPEFLTYFQNEAQLDKSGLPSDRFFAERPEGSVSTLKIQRTQQEDSAVYLCASSLDGAYSNQPQHFGDGTRLSIL.

This chain's CDR3 is CASSPTSETGVLNQPQHF. The DNA for the CDR3 is TGTGCCAGTAGTCCCACCTCCGAGACAGGGGTGCTCAATCAGCCCCAGCATTTT. The V and J genes are TRBV19 and TRBJ1-5; 8 bases agree with TRBD1. Looked up from germline, CDR1 is LNHDA and CDR2 is SQIVND (reference sequence). Trimming removed 5 bases from V and 3 bases from J; junction bases left unmatched: 15. The CDR3 covers 18 residues.

This clone appeared a single time. The chain recombines TRBV2 with TRBJ1-2; no clear D. The CDR3 loop spans 15 amino acids. From germline, CDR1 is SNHLY and CDR2 FYNNEI. V shed 1 base and J shed 2 bases, with 11 bases lying between them. The CDR3 loop reads CASSEGLESNYGYTF. The CDR3, as DNA: TGTGCCAGCAGTGAAGGACTAGAGAGCAACTATGGCTACACCTTC.

The V call is TRBV5-1, the J call TRBJ1-5; D not certain. This CDR3 spans 17 amino acids. V lost 0 bases and J 2 bases, leaving 15 bases between the germline ends. Germline loops: CDR1 SGHRS, CDR2 YFSETQ. The CDR3 reads CASSLGPGRNGNQPQHF. The CDR3 DNA is TGCGCCAGCAGCTTGGGTCCGGGTCGTAATGGCAATCAGCCCCAGCATTTT.

The rearrangement joins TRBV10-1 to TRBJ1-1; 9 bases map to TRBD1. CDR3 length equals 13 residues. Per germline, CDR1 WNHNN and CDR2 SYGVQD (reference sequence). After removal of 6 bases from V and 10 bases from J, the junction contained 9 bases not matched to a gene. The CDR3 loop reads CASSHLRDRAAFF. CDR3 bases: TGCGCCAGCAGCCACCTCCGGGACAGGGCAGCTTTCTTT.

The chain employs TRBV28 and TRBJ2-7; no definite D call. Trimming pared 6 bases from V and 0 bases from J, leaving 3 bases between. Germline CDR1 reads MDHEN; CDR2 reads SYDVKM. The CDR3 runs to 11 residues. As DNA, the CDR3 is TGTGCCAGCAGCTACTCCTACGAGCAGTACTTC. Residues: CASSYSYEQYF. The whole variable domain, filled in from reference TRBV28 and TRBJ2-7, reads DVKVTQSSRYLVKRTGEKVFLECVQDMDHENMFWYRQDPGLGLRLIYFSYDVKMKEKGDIPEGYSVSREKKERFSLILESASTNQTSMYLCASSYSYEQYFGPGTRLTVT.